This entry lists 3 T cell receptor beta chains sequenced from one sample in a study of Tregs in tolerant kidney transplant recipients. Sequencing was performed with immunoSEQ multiplex PCR; in TCRdb, only in-frame clones are kept and a portion is missing. The sample shows approximately 260,000 clones, roughly 80% of them seen only once. Material for sequencing was CD4+ T cells from blood. All receptors derive from a human donor in good health.

The chain recombines TRBV7-9 with TRBJ2-3; 7 bases map to TRBD1. J lost 2 bases, V lost 5 bases, and 13 bases had no gene match. Germline V CDR1 and CDR2: SEHNR, FQNEAQ (reference sequence). This CDR3 contains 17 residues. The CDR3 nucleotides read TGTGCCAGCAGCACCCCCCCGACAGGGAGTTTCACAGATACGCAGTATTTT. Residues: CASSTPPTGSFTDTQYF.

The chain joins TRBV14 to TRBJ2-2; D not resolved. The ends were cut back, 4 bases at V and 2 bases at J, with 8 bases in the middle. There are 14 residues in the CDR3. CDR1 and CDR2 from the germline V gene are SGHDN and FVKESK. The CDR3 loop reads CASSPTANTGELFF. Here the CDR3 DNA reads TGTGCCAGCAGCCCAACGGCCAACACCGGGGAGCTGTTTTTT.

The rearrangement links TRBV7-9 to TRBJ1-3; 9 bases are a match to TRBD1. V lost 10 bases to trimming and J lost 4 bases; unmatched junction nucleotides: 2. Germline lookup yields CDR1 SEHNR and CDR2 FQNEAQ (reference sequence). The CDR3 extends over 12 amino acids. The CDR3 nucleotides read TGTGCCAAAGGGACAGGGGGAAACACCATATATTTT. Protein sequence: CAKGTGGNTIYF.